A selection of T cell receptor beta chains follows, all from one sample in a study of human T cells and chemical hapten exposure. TCRdb re-called the RACE reads with MiXCR, one entry per CDR3 protein. The table shows about 110,000 distinct CDR3 sequences, with roughly 9.6% occurring only once. This sample comprised whole blood, obtained in connection with sensitization to the hapten diphenylcyclopropenone (DPC). The receptors stem from a woman aged 40 to 49 with alopecia areata. Some clones in this sample may be carry-over from other donors' samples. Both conserved end residues are part of each CDR3. The order of the fields is V gene, J gene, D gene, CDR3 protein. D genes are given only for firm matches.

V gene: TRBV20-1; J gene: TRBJ1-4; D gene: .; CDR3 protein: CSARDVWGAGEKLFF
V gene: TRBV11-3; J gene: TRBJ2-7; D gene: .; CDR3 protein: CASSLNGGGEQYF
V gene: TRBV10-2; J gene: TRBJ2-4; D gene: .; CDR3 protein: CASSESAGNIQYF
V gene: TRBV12-3/TRBV12-4; J gene: TRBJ2-1; D gene: .; CDR3 protein: CASSLRVPGMNEQFF
V gene: TRBV15; J gene: TRBJ1-2; D gene: .; CDR3 protein: CATKLGITGGYTF
V gene: TRBV7-2; J gene: TRBJ2-4; D gene: TRBD1; CDR3 protein: CASSLEEGQGKLAKNIQYF
V gene: TRBV5-4; J gene: TRBJ1-2; D gene: .; CDR3 protein: CASSLIRNYGYTF
V gene: TRBV6-6; J gene: TRBJ2-5; D gene: .; CDR3 protein: CASSYGLGIETQYF
V gene: TRBV19; J gene: TRBJ2-7; D gene: TRBD1; CDR3 protein: CASSIRGRFEQYF
V gene: TRBV11-2; J gene: TRBJ2-1; D gene: .; CDR3 protein: CASSAEFEQFF
V gene: TRBV7-2; J gene: TRBJ1-1; D gene: .; CDR3 protein: CASTDVGRGSEAFF
V gene: TRBV18; J gene: TRBJ1-6; D gene: .; CDR3 protein: CASSQDKNNSPLHF
V gene: TRBV6-5; J gene: TRBJ1-2; D gene: TRBD1; CDR3 protein: CASSYSTRQGAYGYTF
V gene: TRBV6-2/TRBV6-3; J gene: TRBJ1-5; D gene: .; CDR3 protein: CASSYVEGRLSNQPQHF
V gene: TRBV27; J gene: TRBJ1-1; D gene: .; CDR3 protein: CASSLWGLNTEAFF